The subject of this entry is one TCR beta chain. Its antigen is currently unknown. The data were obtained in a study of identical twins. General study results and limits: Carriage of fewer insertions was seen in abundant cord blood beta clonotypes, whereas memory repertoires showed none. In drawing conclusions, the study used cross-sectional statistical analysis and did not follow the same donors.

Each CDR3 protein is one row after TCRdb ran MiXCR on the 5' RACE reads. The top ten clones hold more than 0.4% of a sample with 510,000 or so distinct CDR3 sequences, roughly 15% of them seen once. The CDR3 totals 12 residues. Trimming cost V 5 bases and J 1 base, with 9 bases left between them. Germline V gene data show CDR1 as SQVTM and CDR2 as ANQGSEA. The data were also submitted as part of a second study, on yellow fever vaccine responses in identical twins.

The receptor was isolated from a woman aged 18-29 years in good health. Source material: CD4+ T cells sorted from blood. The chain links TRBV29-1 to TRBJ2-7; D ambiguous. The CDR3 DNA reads TGCAGCGTTCAGGTCTCTTCCTACGAGCAGTACGTC. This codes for CSVQVSSYEQYV.